One and the same sample provided the 2 T cell receptor beta chains below, sequenced in a study of blood T cells in healthy people across ages (dated by TCRdb to 2013 to 2016). To prepare the library, 5' RACE was applied. The reads were generated on an Illumina HiSeq 2500. A second roughly 6 to 12 cycle PCR used a sample-barcoded 5' primer and a J-beta primer mix. The public reads were run again by TCRdb, first through fastp at Q25 and then through MiXCR, and only productive beta chains were kept. Under each unique CDR3 protein, matching rows form one entry showing the most common genes and DNA. The sample records almost 300,000 distinct CDR3 sequences, 27% of which are singletons. 29% of the sample is taken by the ten largest. Sequencing was done on a sample of blood. All receptors derive from a woman in her 70s in good health.

The V gene is TRBV4-3, the J gene TRBJ2-2; TRBD2 matches 10 bases. Germline assignment: CDR1 LGHNA and CDR2 YSLEER. This CDR3 comprises 20 residues. Germline trimming cut 5 bases from V and 5 bases from J; bases unmatched to any gene: 20. Written as DNA, the CDR3 is TGCGCCAGCAGCTTTCTAATGACGGAGCGGGGGGGCTTAATTACCGGGGAGCTGTTTTTT. It is translated as CASSFLMTERGGLITGELFF.

The chain couples TRBV28 to TRBJ2-7; D is unresolved. Germline V lookup: CDR1 MDHEN, CDR2 SYDVKM. V was trimmed by 2 bases and J by 2 bases, leaving 7 bases between them. This CDR3 is built from 13 residues. The CDR3 loop is CASSLGVTYEQYF. The CDR3 DNA reads as TGTGCCAGCAGTTTAGGGGTTACCTACGAGCAGTACTTC.